A selection of T cell receptor beta chains follows, all from one sample in a study of blood T cell repertoires in COVID-19. Method: immunoSEQ multiplex PCR; TCRdb's copy keeps in-frame clones and lacks some. The sample holds approximately 530,000 clones, less than 90% seen once. The sample taken for sequencing was peripheral blood. The receptors stem from a woman aged 45-65 years with COVID-19, enrolled during active disease. The CDR3 runs from the conserved cysteine through the conserved F or W. D genes are given only for firm matches. The listing skips clone size in some rows; elsewhere it reads once, few, many or a size class.

V gene,clone size,D gene,J gene,CDR3 protein,CDR3 DNA
TRBV5-8,-,-,TRBJ1-2,CASSWVTGNGYTF,TGTGCCAGCAGCTGGGTCACAGGGAATGGCTACACCTTC
TRBV10-3,-,-,TRBJ1-3,CAISESSGAGNTIYF,TGTGCCATCAGTGAGTCATCAGGGGCTGGAAACACCATATATTTT
TRBV29-1,-,-,TRBJ1-2,CSVARRNGYTF,TGCAGCGTTGCGCGGAGGAACGGCTACACCTTC
TRBV2,-,-,TRBJ2-3,CASTGAGAGDTQYF,TGTGCCAGCACCGGAGCAGGGGCTGGAGATACGCAGTATTTT
TRBV5-1,-,TRBD1,TRBJ1-4,CASSSGGTGLNEKLFF,TGCGCCAGCAGCTCCGGCGGGACAGGGCTTAATGAAAAACTGTTTTTT
TRBV7-2,-,TRBD1,TRBJ2-1,CASSSGTGWAHEQFF,TGTGCCAGCAGCTCCGGGACAGGGTGGGCTCATGAGCAGTTCTTC
TRBV18,-,TRBD1,TRBJ1-4,CASSPQGQATNNEKLFF,TGTGCCAGCTCACCACAAGGACAGGCAACAAACAATGAAAAACTGTTTTTT
TRBV11-2,-,-,TRBJ2-1,CASSLAPDSYNEQFF,TGTGCCAGCAGCTTAGCTCCAGACTCCTACAATGAGCAGTTCTTC
TRBV9,-,-,TRBJ2-2,CASSVVGFANTGELFF,TGTGCCAGCAGCGTAGTCGGGTTCGCGAACACCGGGGAGCTGTTTTTT
TRBV5-5,-,TRBD1,TRBJ2-6,CASSLRDRGGGANVLTF,TGTGCCAGCAGCCTCCGGGACAGGGGAGGTGGGGCCAACGTCCTGACTTTC
TRBV7-9,-,-,TRBJ1-3,CASSLGESGNTIYF,TGTGCCAGCAGCTTAGGGGAGTCTGGAAACACCATATATTTT
TRBV29-1,once,TRBD1,TRBJ1-1,CSADRDRKAFF,TGCAGCGCTGACAGGGATAGGAAAGCTTTCTTT
TRBV7-3,-,-,TRBJ2-1,CASSLTDDWPVNERRYNEQFF,TGTGCCAGCAGCTTAACCGACGACTGGCCCGTAAACGAAAGGAGGTACAATGAGCAGTTCTTC
TRBV4-1,-,-,TRBJ2-7,CASSHTDSPTYEQYF,TGCGCCAGCAGCCATACGGACAGCCCGACCTACGAGCAGTACTTC
TRBV29-1,-,TRBD2,TRBJ2-2,CSVTTSGANTGELFF,TGCAGCGTTACTACTAGCGGGGCGAACACCGGGGAGCTGTTTTTT
TRBV6-5,-,TRBD1,TRBJ1-3,CATIGTAGNTIYF,TGTGCCACTATCGGGACAGCTGGAAACACCATATATTTT
TRBV6-2/TRBV6-3,-,TRBD1,TRBJ1-6,CASSPDRAASPLHF,TGTGCCAGCAGTCCGGACAGGGCGGCTTCACCCCTCCACTTT
TRBV27,-,-,TRBJ1-4,CASSPQIATNEKLFF,TGTGCCAGCAGCCCACAGATAGCAACTAATGAAAAACTGTTTTTT
TRBV18,-,TRBD2,TRBJ2-3,CASSPGLAGTDTQYF,TGTGCCAGCTCACCAGGGCTAGCGGGGACAGATACGCAGTATTTT
TRBV18,-,-,TRBJ1-1,CASSPRQNTEAFF,TGTGCCAGCTCACCCAGGCAGAACACTGAAGCTTTCTTT
TRBV9,-,-,TRBJ1-4,CASSVQETNEKLFF,TGTGCCAGCAGCGTACAAGAGACTAATGAAAAACTGTTTTTT
TRBV6-2/TRBV6-3,once,TRBD1,TRBJ1-2,CASSEYRQGIGYTF,TGTGCCAGCAGTGAGTACAGACAGGGTATTGGCTACACCTTC
TRBV9,-,-,TRBJ1-1,CASSGAKGGATEAFF,TGTGCCAGCAGCGGAGCGAAGGGGGGGGCCACTGAAGCTTTCTTT
TRBV2,-,TRBD1,TRBJ1-3,CATRPPLGQGNTIYF,TGTGCCACCCGACCCCCCCTGGGACAGGGAAACACCATATATTTT
TRBV2,-,TRBD2,TRBJ2-2,CASSLSGVGTGELFF,TGTGCCAGCAGTCTTAGCGGGGTGGGCACCGGGGAGCTGTTTTTT
TRBV6-5,-,-,TRBJ2-7,CASSPSHSMEQYF,TGTGCCAGCAGCCCCTCTCACTCGATGGAGCAGTACTTC
TRBV11-1,once,-,TRBJ1-2,CASSWGRGPNYGYTF,TGTGCCAGCAGCTGGGGCAGGGGTCCTAACTATGGCTACACCTTC
TRBV2,-,-,TRBJ1-2,CASTHREFNYGYTF,TGTGCCAGCACCCACAGGGAATTTAACTATGGCTACACCTTC
TRBV30,-,-,TRBJ2-6,CAWSRWRDGANVLTF,TGTGCCTGGAGTCGGTGGAGGGACGGGGCCAACGTCCTGACTTTC